This T cell receptor beta chain was captured by sequencing in a study of CXCR3-negative and CXCR3-positive naive CD8 T cells. In preparing the TRB cDNA libraries, 5' RACE with UMI labels was used. One entry per CDR3 protein, without DNA, is what TCRdb gives after re-calling the 5' RACE reads. This sample contains 95,000 to 100,000 distinct CDR3 sequences. Study outcomes and limitations: Naive cells positive for CXCR3 carried more hydrophobic TRB CDR3s than CXCR3-negative ones. For naive cells, CXCR3-negative and CXCR3-positive subsets had similar TRBV-TRBJ usage; for memory cells, usage differed. It was found that naive subsets had comparable surface CD5, and TCR strength was inferred from TRB CDR3 properties.

Comments on this clonotype: The antigen is not known.

In triplicate, each CD8+ T cell subset was sorted at under 350,000 cells per replicate. Naive CD8+ T cells showed a CD45RO-CCR7+CD27+CD95- phenotype. Germline V lookup: CDR1 SGHVS, CDR2 FQNEAQ. CDR3 length: 14 amino acids. Sequenced sample: naive CXCR3+ CD8+ T cells from blood. Specified subset: CD45RO-CCR7+CD27+CD95- naive CD8+ T cells expressing CXCR3 (TNR3+). The chain employs TRBV7-8 and TRBJ2-7; TCRdb's D call, TRBD1, is unchecked because there is no DNA. The TCR comes from a human donor in good health. Some clones in this sample may be carry-over from other donors' samples. CDR3 protein: CASSLGARGYEQYF.